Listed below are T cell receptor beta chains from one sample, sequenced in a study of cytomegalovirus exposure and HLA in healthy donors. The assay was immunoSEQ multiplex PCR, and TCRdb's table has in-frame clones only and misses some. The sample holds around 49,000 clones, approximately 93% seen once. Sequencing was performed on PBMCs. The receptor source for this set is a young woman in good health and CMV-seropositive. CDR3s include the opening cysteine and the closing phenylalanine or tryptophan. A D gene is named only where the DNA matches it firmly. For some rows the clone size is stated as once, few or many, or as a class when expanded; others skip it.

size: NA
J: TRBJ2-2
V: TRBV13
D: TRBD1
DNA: TGTGCCAGCAGCGAAATTGGGACAGGGGGGACCGGGGAGCTGTTTTTT
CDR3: CASSEIGTGGTGELFF

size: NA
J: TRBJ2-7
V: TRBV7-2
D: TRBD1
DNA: TGTGCCAGCAGCTTAGCGCGCGGGACAGGGCGAGGGGAGCAGTACTTC
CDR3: CASSLARGTGRGEQYF

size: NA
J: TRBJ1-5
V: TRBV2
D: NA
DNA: TGTGCCAGCAGGATAGCGGAGGGTCGGGGACAGCCCCAGCATTTT
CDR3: CASRIAEGRGQPQHF

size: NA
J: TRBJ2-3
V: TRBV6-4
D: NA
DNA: TGTGCCAGCAGTGGACAGGCCACAGATACGCAGTATTTT
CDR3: CASSGQATDTQYF

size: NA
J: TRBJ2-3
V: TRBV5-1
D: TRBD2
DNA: TGCGCCAGCAGTCCTGGAGCGGGGGACACAGATACGCAGTATTTT
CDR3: CASSPGAGDTDTQYF

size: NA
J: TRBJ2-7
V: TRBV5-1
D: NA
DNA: TGCGCCAGCAGCTTGGTTGCGGGTATGTCGTACGAGCAGTACTTC
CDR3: CASSLVAGMSYEQYF

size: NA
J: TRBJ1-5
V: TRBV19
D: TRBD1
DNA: TGTGCCAGTAGCAATCAACCGGGACAGGGGGCGAAAGATCAGCCCCAGCATTTT
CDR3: CASSNQPGQGAKDQPQHF

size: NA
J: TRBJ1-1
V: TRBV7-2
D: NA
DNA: TGTGCCAGCAGCTTCGGGAACACTGAAGCTTTCTTT
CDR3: CASSFGNTEAFF

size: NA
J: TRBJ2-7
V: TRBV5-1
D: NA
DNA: TGCGCCAGCAGCCCGGGGGGCGCCTACGAGCAGTACTTC
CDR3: CASSPGGAYEQYF

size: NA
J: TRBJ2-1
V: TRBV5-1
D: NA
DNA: TGCGCCAGCAGCTTACTCCGGGACTCAGCTGATGAGGAGCAGTTCTTC
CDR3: CASSLLRDSADEEQFF

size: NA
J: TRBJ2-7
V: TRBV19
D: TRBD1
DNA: TGTGCCAGTAGTAGGGGACAGAGCTCCTACGAGCAGTACTTC
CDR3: CASSRGQSSYEQYF

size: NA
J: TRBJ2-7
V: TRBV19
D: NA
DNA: TGTGCCAGTAACCCGACTGCCGGAGGCTACGAGCAGTACTTC
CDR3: CASNPTAGGYEQYF

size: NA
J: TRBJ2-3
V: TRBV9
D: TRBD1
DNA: TGTGCCAGCAGCGAAGACAGGGGGGGGAATACGCAGTATTTT
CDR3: CASSEDRGGNTQYF

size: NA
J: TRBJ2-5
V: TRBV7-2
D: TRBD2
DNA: TGTGCCAGCAGCCTACGACTAGCGGGAGGGGGCGGCAGGGAGACCCAGTACTTC
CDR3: CASSLRLAGGGGRETQYF

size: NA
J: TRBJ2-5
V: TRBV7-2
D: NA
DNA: TGTGCCAGCAGCCGACAGTACCAAGAGACCCAGTACTTC
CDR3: CASSRQYQETQYF

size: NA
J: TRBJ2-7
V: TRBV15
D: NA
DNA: TGTGCCACCAGCAGAGATCGGAGACTTAGGAGGGAGCAGTACTTC
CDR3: CATSRDRRLRREQYF

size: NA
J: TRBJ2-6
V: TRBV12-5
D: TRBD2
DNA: TGTGCTAGTGGTTTCTCGGGCGGGAGAGTAGCTGGGGCCAACGTCCTGACTTTC
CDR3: CASGFSGGRVAGANVLTF

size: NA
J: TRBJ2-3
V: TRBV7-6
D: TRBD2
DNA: TGTGCCAGCAGCTTAGCCCTAGCGGAGCCCACAGATACGCAGTATTTT
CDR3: CASSLALAEPTDTQYF

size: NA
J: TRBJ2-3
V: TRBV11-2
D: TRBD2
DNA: TGTGCCAGCAGCTTTTTAGCGGGAGTGGGCACAGATACGCAGTATTTT
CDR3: CASSFLAGVGTDTQYF

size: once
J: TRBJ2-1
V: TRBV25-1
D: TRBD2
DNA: TGTGCCAGCAGCCCGAGCGGGAGCTCCTACAATGAGCAGTTCTTC
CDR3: CASSPSGSSYNEQFF

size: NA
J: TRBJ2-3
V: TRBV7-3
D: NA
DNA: TGTGCCAGCAGCACTAGAGACACAGATACGCAGTATTTT
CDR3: CASSTRDTDTQYF

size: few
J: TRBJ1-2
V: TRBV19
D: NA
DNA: TGTGCCAGTAGTCCGAGGGACTCCCAATCGGGTGGCTACACCTTC
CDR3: CASSPRDSQSGGYTF

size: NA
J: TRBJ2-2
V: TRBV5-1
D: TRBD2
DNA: TGCGCCAGCAGCTGGACACCAGGAGCGGGAGGGGGCACCGGGGAGCTGTTTTTT
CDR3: CASSWTPGAGGGTGELFF

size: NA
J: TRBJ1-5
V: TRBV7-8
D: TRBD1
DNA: TGTGCCAGCAGCCCGGGACAGGGGGTATATCAGCCCCAGCATTTT
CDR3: CASSPGQGVYQPQHF

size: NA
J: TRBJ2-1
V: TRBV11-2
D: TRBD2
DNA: TGTGCCAGCAGCCTCGTCGGGACTAGCGGGAGTGAGCAGTTCTTC
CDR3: CASSLVGTSGSEQFF

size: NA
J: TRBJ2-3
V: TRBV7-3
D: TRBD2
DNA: TGTGCCAGCAGCGGTGGACTAGCGGGGGGCACAGATACGCAGTATTTT
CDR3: CASSGGLAGGTDTQYF

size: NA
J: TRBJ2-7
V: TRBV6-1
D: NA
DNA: TGTGCCAGCAGTGGGCGGGACTCACGGGTCCGCGAGCAGTACTTC
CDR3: CASSGRDSRVREQYF

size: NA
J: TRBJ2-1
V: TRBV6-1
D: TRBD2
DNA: TGTGCCAGCAGTGCTACAGCGGGAGTCTCCTACAATGAGCAGTTCTTC
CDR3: CASSATAGVSYNEQFF

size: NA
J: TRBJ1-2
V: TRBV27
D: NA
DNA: TGTGCCAGCAGTTTTCTCGCGGACTCCGACTATGGCTACACCTTC
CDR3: CASSFLADSDYGYTF

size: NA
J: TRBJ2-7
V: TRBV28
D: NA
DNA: TGTGCCAGCAGAGGAGCAAAGCTTTACGAGCAGTACTTC
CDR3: CASRGAKLYEQYF

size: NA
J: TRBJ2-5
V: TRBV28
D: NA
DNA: TGTGCCAGCAGTTTAGGGCGCGGAGGGAAGGGGGGGGAGACCCAGTACTTC
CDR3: CASSLGRGGKGGETQYF

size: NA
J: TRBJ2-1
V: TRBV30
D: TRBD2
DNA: TGTGCCTGGAGTGTACTGGGACTAGCGGGAGAGAGGAATGAGCAGTTCTTC
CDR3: CAWSVLGLAGERNEQFF

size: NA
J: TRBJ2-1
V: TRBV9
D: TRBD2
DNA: TGTGCCAGCAGCGTAGCTACAGGGACTAGCAGCGATGAGCAGTTCTTC
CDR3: CASSVATGTSSDEQFF

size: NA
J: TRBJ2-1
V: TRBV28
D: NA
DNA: TGTGCCAGCAGTTTAGGGGCCGCCCAACGCAATGAGCAGTTCTTC
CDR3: CASSLGAAQRNEQFF

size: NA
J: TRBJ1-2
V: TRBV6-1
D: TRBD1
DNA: TGTGCCAGCAGTGGACAGGGGGACTATGGCTACACCTTC
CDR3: CASSGQGDYGYTF

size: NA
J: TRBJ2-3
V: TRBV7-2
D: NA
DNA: TGTGCCAGCAGCTCCTCTAGCTTTAGCACAGATACGCAGTATTTT
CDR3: CASSSSSFSTDTQYF

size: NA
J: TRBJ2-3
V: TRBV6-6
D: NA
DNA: TGTGCCAGCAGCAAGGAGTCCAGGGGAGCCGATACGCAGTATTTT
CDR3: CASSKESRGADTQYF

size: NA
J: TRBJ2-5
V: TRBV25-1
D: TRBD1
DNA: TGTGCCAGCAGTGGCCCCCCCACAGGGGATAGCGAGACCCAGTACTTC
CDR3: CASSGPPTGDSETQYF